This T cell receptor (beta chain) emerged from a study of T cells after posttransplantation cyclophosphamide. Study results and caveats: Later blood repertoires were often dominated by clones from the donor CD8+ memory compartment. After PTCy, TRB diversity resembled that of CNI/methotrexate controls. Tissue-infiltrating T cells from skin or gut overlapped little with blood T cells.

This clone was recorded once. Its antigen remains unidentified. Method: immunoSEQ multiplex PCR; TCRdb's copy keeps in-frame clones and lacks some. The repertoire has about 53,000 clones, roughly 84% of them found once; the top ten carry approximately 2.6%. The CDR3 length is 16 residues. Trimming at V came to 3 bases and at J to 7 bases, leaving 11 bases not matched to a gene. The V gene's germline CDR1 is MNHEY and CDR2 SMNVEV (reference sequence). The source is a man younger than 45 with a blood cancer, CMV-positive, and with a related stem cell donor. Sequencing was performed on PBMCs. V is TRBV27 and J is TRBJ2-1; 8 positions match TRBD1. The CDR3 DNA is TGTGCCAGCAGTTTCCAACCCCTCGACAGGGGTAATGAGCAGTTCTTC. Amino acid sequence: CASSFQPLDRGNEQFF.